This T cell receptor (beta chain) appears in the sequencing data of a study of OX40 agonist ivuxolimab in advanced cancers. TCRdb's table, derived via immunoSEQ multiplex PCR, lists solely in-frame clones and lacks some. The repertoire holds 30,000 to 35,000 clones, about 87% seen once, with under 30% in the top ten. Germline lookup yields CDR1 SGDLS and CDR2 YYNGEE. This CDR3 spans 15 amino acids. The ends lost 2 bases at V and 1 base at J; junction bases unmatched: 3. Sequencing was performed on CD4+ or CD8+ T cells sorted from blood, taken in a trial of the OX40 agonist ivuxolimab. The chain has TRBV9 and TRBJ1-2; 9 bases are a match to TRBD1. The TCR originated in an adult with an advanced solid tumor such as melanoma, head and neck, liver or kidney cancer. This CDR3 is CASSVETGGNYGYTF. As DNA, the CDR3 is TGTGCCAGCAGCGTGGAGACAGGGGGTAACTATGGCTACACCTTC.